Here is one T cell receptor beta chain with its context. Its antigen is unidentified. Germline lookup yields CDR1 SGHRS and CDR2 YFSETQ. The CDR3 is made up of 17 amino acids. This record comes from a study of cytomegalovirus exposure and HLA in healthy donors. Broader study findings: Reportedly, cytomegalovirus status was diagnosed with high sensitivity and specificity. TCR beta chain V- and J-gene trimming was linked, in a later analysis, to a missense variant in DCLRE1C.

Amplification used 60 Vbeta primers and 13 Jbeta primers. The method was immunoSEQ multiplex PCR; TCRdb's version includes in-frame clones alone and lacks a portion of them. Of fewer than 200,000 clones listed, about 76% are singletons. Specimen: PBMCs. The TCR was taken from a male donor in good health and CMV-seropositive. The rearrangement uses TRBV5-1 and TRBJ2-5, with 7 positions matching TRBD2. The tail of the sequence fits TRBJ2-7 better, so the J call may be wrong. This chain's CDR3 is CASSLGVVGGSSYEQYF. The CDR3 DNA reads as TGCGCCAGCAGCTTAGGGGTGGTCGGGGGGTCGTCCTACGAGCAGTACTTC.